Presented here are 4 T cell receptor beta chains from one specimen sequenced in a study of T-cell reconstitution after alpha-beta-depleted transplantation in children. TCRbeta library preparation incorporated unique molecular identifiers. MiXCR was run by TCRdb on the PCR reads, yielding one entry per CDR3 protein. The table has roughly 400,000 distinct CDR3 sequences, 20% seen once; the top ten hold approximately 3.9%. Sample: PBMCs from the stem cell graft donor, taken from the stem cell graft. These receptors were taken from a human donor who donated a stem cell graft to a child with acute myeloid leukemia.

The chain is built from TRBV29-1 and TRBJ2-6, with 7 bases aligning to TRBD1. This CDR3 region has 19 residues. The junction had 19 bases not matched to a gene; V was cut back by 6 bases and J by 2 bases. CDR1 is SQVTM, CDR2 ANQGSEA, per germline. CDR3 sequence (DNA): TGCAGCGTGGCCGGGACAGACAAAATTCTGAGAGCTGGGGCCAACGTCCTGACTTTC. Amino acids: CSVAGTDKILRAGANVLTF.

In this sample, this clonotype turned up once. The rearrangement joins TRBV28 to TRBJ2-3; TRBD2 matches 8 bases. Per the germline V gene, CDR1 is MDHEN and CDR2 is SYDVKM. The CDR3 runs 13 residues. The V and J ends lost 8 bases and 5 bases, in that order; junction bases with no gene match: 6. The CDR3 loop is CASGREVIDTQYF. CDR3 DNA: TGTGCCAGCGGGCGGGAGGTGATAGATACGCAGTATTTT.

This clonotype was counted at least ten times. The chain uses TRBV28 and TRBJ2-7; TRBD1 is a possible D gene (6 bases). The V gene lost 8 bases and the J gene lost 3 bases, with 17 bases spanning the gap. This CDR3 comprises 14 residues. In germline, CDR1 is MDHEN, CDR2 SYDVKM. The CDR3 loop reads CASCDSGHYYEQYF. The CDR3 DNA is TGTGCCAGCTGCGATTCGGGACACTACTACGAGCAGTACTTC.

This sequence joins TRBV15 and TRBJ2-7; D is perhaps TRBD2 (6 bases). CDR1 is LNHNV and CDR2 is YYDKDF in the germline V gene (reference sequence). The CDR3 is 16 amino acids. V shed 1 base and J shed 2 bases, with 15 bases lying between them. CDR3 in amino acids: CATSRAGGNGPYEQYF. DNA for the CDR3: TGTGCCACCAGCAGAGCCGGGGGTAATGGGCCCTACGAGCAGTACTTC.